This TCR beta chain was retrieved from a study of T cells after yellow fever vaccination. The CDR3 runs to 12 residues. The V and J ends lost 2 bases and 6 bases respectively, with 5 bases between them. TCRdb used MiXCR to reprocess the 5' RACE reads, holding one entry per CDR3 protein. Of under 400,000 distinct CDR3 sequences in the sample, 11% were seen once. This clonotype has just a few counts. The chain uses TRBV12-3 or TRBV12-4 and TRBJ1-5; D is unclear. Sample: PBMCs, taken on the day of the first yellow fever vaccination. This TCR derives from a man younger than 35 who received the YFV17D yellow fever vaccine. For the CDR3, the DNA is TGTGCCAGCAGTTTAATCGGTCAGCCCCAGCATTTT. Protein sequence: CASSLIGQPQHF.